A selection of T cell receptor beta chains follows, all from one sample in a study of shared clonotypes between healthy human individuals. Only in-frame clones appear in the TCRdb table, and some are missing; sequencing was by immunoSEQ multiplex PCR. The data contain around 720,000 clones, 60% to 75% of them seen just once; the ten biggest clones take up around 1.8%. Specimen: memory CD4+ T cells sorted from blood. The origin of the receptors is a woman in her twenties or thirties in good health. Both conserved end residues are part of each CDR3. A D gene is named only where the DNA matches it firmly. A row's size may be missing; if present it is once, few, many or a size class.

d_gene,v_gene,abundance,j_gene,CDR3nt,CDR3aa
-,TRBV2,-,TRBJ2-3,TGTGCCAGCAAGCGCGACCAGATAGGACTTCCCACAGATACGCAGTATTTT,CASKRDQIGLPTDTQYF
TRBD1,TRBV11-2,-,TRBJ1-5,TGTGCCAGCAGCTCCGGACAGGGCTATCAGCCCCAGCATTTT,CASSSGQGYQPQHF
-,TRBV28,once,TRBJ2-5,TGTGCCAGCCAAGGCTCCGGGATCCAAGAGACCCAGTACTTC,CASQGSGIQETQYF
-,TRBV28,few,TRBJ1-2,TGTGCCAGCAGTTTCTCGGGGGTACTAGGCTATGGCTACACCTTC,CASSFSGVLGYGYTF
TRBD1,TRBV6-5,-,TRBJ2-3,TGTGCCAGCAGCGCCGGGACAGGCGGATCAGATACGCAGTATTTT,CASSAGTGGSDTQYF
TRBD1,TRBV7-6,-,TRBJ1-3,TGTGCCAGCAGCCCCATCCCGGGGCAGGGGGTCTCTGGAAACACCATATATTTT,CASSPIPGQGVSGNTIYF
TRBD2,TRBV5-1,few,TRBJ2-1,TGCGCCAGCAGCCTATCTAGCGGGGGTTACAATGAGCAGTTCTTC,CASSLSSGGYNEQFF
TRBD2,TRBV27,-,TRBJ2-5,TGTGCCAGCAGTTTCCTAGCGGGAGTACGGGAGACCCAGTACTTC,CASSFLAGVRETQYF
-,TRBV28,-,TRBJ1-1,TGTGCCAGCAGGGGCCACACTGAAGCTTTCTTT,CASRGHTEAFF
TRBD1,TRBV5-1,-,TRBJ2-3,TGCGCCAGCAGCTCCGGGACAGAGTTCACAGATACGCAGTATTTT,CASSSGTEFTDTQYF